This section outlines one T cell receptor (beta chain) sequence together with its context. This sample was included in a study of long-term antiretroviral therapy in people with HIV. Germline-derived CDR1 and CDR2 are SGHNT and YYREEE (reference sequence). Between the trimmed V and J ends, which lost 0 bases and 0 bases, there was a span of 11 bases. The CDR3 covers 16 residues. With survey level as its setting, the immunoSEQ assay was v3.0. Some clones are missing from TCRdb's copy, which holds only in-frame ones; the method was immunoSEQ multiplex PCR. The sample has approximately 23,000 clones, around 81% seen once.

The origin of this receptor is a man aged 25 to 45 with HIV. The chain recombines TRBV5-4 with TRBJ2-3; D remains ambiguous. The source material was unsorted PBMCs, sampled 1.5 years after starting antiretroviral therapy. The CDR3 loop reads CASSLGPGSSTDTQYF. As DNA, the CDR3 is TGTGCCAGCAGCTTGGGCCCTGGTAGTAGCACAGATACGCAGTATTTT.